The next 32 T cell receptor beta chains were all read from a single sample in a study of blood T cell repertoires in COVID-19 (dated by TCRdb to about 2020). The library was prepared using the immunoSEQ multiplex PCR assay. TCRdb obtained this table from immuneACCESS and retained in-frame rearrangements with V and J assigned. These tables miss some clones; where compared with another copy, unresolved V genes account for less than half of the shortfall, and the remainder is unexplained. The table for this sample lists about 200,000 clones; around four fifths of them were counted only once. The ten largest make up 0.95% of the sample. What was sequenced was peripheral blood. All receptors come from a man in his 60s with COVID-19, enrolled during active disease.

The chain employs TRBV5-1 and TRBJ2-5; possible D gene TRBD2, 5 bases. Trimming shortened V by 0 bases and J by 5 bases, and 8 bases separated the two germline ends. There are 13 residues in the CDR3. Germline values: CDR1 SGHRS, CDR2 YFSETQ. For the CDR3, the DNA is TGCGCCAGCAGCTTGGCCACGGGGGAGACCCAGTACTTC. Encoded protein: CASSLATGETQYF.

The chain has TRBV25-1 and TRBJ2-5, with 9 bases lining up with TRBD2. This CDR3 spans 17 amino acids. Germline CDR1 reads MGHDK; CDR2 reads SYGVNS. V was pared by 8 bases and J by 0 bases, with 13 bases of the junction left unmatched. The CDR3 region has the DNA TGTGCCAGCTCCCTAGCGGGGCGGCGGATCGACCAAGAGACCCAGTACTTC. Residues: CASSLAGRRIDQETQYF.

V gene TRBV12-5 combines with J gene TRBJ1-4; TRBD1 might be the D (6 bases). CDR1 and CDR2 from the germline V gene are LGHNT and FRNRAP. Trimming stripped 5 bases from V and 13 bases from J, with 11 bases between. The CDR3 spans 11 residues. This chain's CDR3 is CASGPGTRLFF. Written as DNA, the CDR3 is TGTGCTAGTGGTCCCGGGACAAGACTGTTTTTT.

This chain joins TRBV21-1 and TRBJ2-6; the table's TRBD1 call for D was not verified on the DNA. TRBV21-1 represents a pseudogene. The CDR3 contains 17 residues. In DNA form, the CDR3 reads TGTGCCAGCAGCAAGGTAGGGGTCGACTCTGGGGCCAACGTCCTGACTTTC. Translated: CASSKVGVDSGANVLTF.

The CDR3 here is CASRAGTSGRVADTQYF. CDR3 in DNA: TGTGCCAGCAGAGCCGGGACTAGCGGGAGGGTCGCAGATACGCAGTATTTT. The chain carries TRBV27 and TRBJ2-3, with TRBD2 identical over 16 bases. Germline trimming cut 6 bases from V and 4 bases from J; bases unmatched to any gene: 7. Germline V gene lookup returns CDR1 MNHEY and CDR2 SMNVEV (reference sequence). The CDR3 has 17 amino acids.

This chain connects TRBV15 to TRBJ1-1, with 8 positions matching TRBD1. The V gene's germline CDR1 is LNHNV and CDR2 YYDKDF (reference sequence). The V and J ends lost 1 base and 10 bases, in that order; junction bases with no gene match: 8. The CDR3 spans 14 residues. The CDR3 here is CATSRVGQGARAFF. CDR3 nucleotides: TGTGCCACCAGCAGAGTGGGGCAGGGGGCACGAGCTTTCTTT.

The V gene is TRBV13, the J gene TRBJ2-6, with D unresolved. The CDR3 loop spans 16 amino acids. V lost 0 bases, J lost 2 bases, and 8 bases lay in between. The V gene's germline CDR1 is PRHDT and CDR2 FYEKMQ (reference sequence). CDR3 coding DNA: TGTGCCAGCAGCTTAGGTGGGCCCCCTGGGGCCAACGTCCTGACTTTC. It is translated as CASSLGGPPGANVLTF.

This chain uses TRBV3-1 (or the pseudogene TRBV3-2) with TRBJ1-2; D might be TRBD1 (5 bases). The germline V and J ends were trimmed by 0 bases and 2 bases, with 10 bases remaining between them. CDR3 length: 15 amino acids. CDR1 is LGHDT, CDR2 YNNKEL, per germline (reference sequence). The DNA of the CDR3 is TGTGCCAGCAGCCAAGATAATAGGGGAAACTATGGCTACACCTTC. Protein: CASSQDNRGNYGYTF.

The CDR3: CASSYQDSIYGYTF. In DNA form, the CDR3 reads TGTGCCAGCAGTTACCAGGACAGTATCTATGGCTACACCTTC. The chain links TRBV6-2 or TRBV6-3 to TRBJ1-2; D might be TRBD1 (6 bases). CDR1 MNHEY and CDR2 SVGEGT come from the germline V gene. The length of the CDR3 is 14 residues. V was clipped by 2 bases and J by 4 bases, with 11 bases between them.

The chain joins TRBV5-6 to TRBJ1-5, with TRBD1 matching over 8 bases. The germline V gene has CDR1 SGHDT and CDR2 YYEEEE. V was pared by 3 bases and J by 5 bases, with 4 bases of the junction left unmatched. The CDR3 is 14 amino acids. CDR3 amino acids: CASSWGTGDQPQHF. The DNA for the CDR3 is TGTGCCAGCAGCTGGGGGACAGGAGATCAGCCCCAGCATTTT. Full variable domain (outside the CDR3, taken from reference TRBV5-6 and TRBJ1-5): DAGVTQSPTHLIKTRGQQVTLRCSPKSGHDTVSWYQQALGQGPQFIFQYYEEEERQRGNFPDRFSGHQFPNYSSELNVNALLLGDSALYLCASSWGTGDQPQHFGDGTRLSIL.

V gene TRBV12-3 or TRBV12-4 combines with J gene TRBJ1-2; D uncertain. The CDR3 spans 12 residues. V dropped 1 base and J dropped 10 bases, with 10 bases sitting between them. The CDR3 spells CASSLDVTDYTF. In DNA form, the CDR3 reads TGTGCCAGCAGTTTAGATGTTACTGACTACACCTTC.

The rearrangement uses TRBV29-1 and TRBJ1-1; D uncertain. Deletions cut 0 bases from V and 2 bases from J, with 7 bases between. The CDR3 is 13 amino acids. Germline V gene data show CDR1 as SQVTM and CDR2 as ANQGSEA. CDR3 loop: CSVEDSPNTEAFF. The CDR3 coding sequence is TGCAGCGTTGAAGATTCCCCTAACACTGAAGCTTTCTTT.

This clone appeared a single time. The V and J genes are TRBV3-1 (or the pseudogene TRBV3-2) and TRBJ1-2; a possible D gene is TRBD1 (5 bases). The CDR3 totals 14 residues. The V end was cut by 4 bases, the J end by 6 bases, with 15 bases between. Per germline, CDR1 LGHDT and CDR2 YNNKEL (reference sequence). The CDR3 DNA is TGTGCCAGCAGCCGCGCCCCAGGGTTACATGGCTACACCTTC. Protein product: CASSRAPGLHGYTF.

This sequence joins TRBV28 and TRBJ2-2, with D possibly being TRBD2 (5 bases). V was clipped by 3 bases and J by 3 bases, with 8 bases between them. Germline lookup yields CDR1 MDHEN and CDR2 SYDVKM. There are 14 residues in the CDR3. CDR3 DNA sequence: TGTGCCAGCAGTTTCGGGGTCTACACCGGGGAGCTGTTTTTT. Translated: CASSFGVYTGELFF.

The chain couples TRBV7-2 to TRBJ2-7; TRBD2 aligns across 11 bases. The germline V gene encodes CDR1 SGHTA and CDR2 FQGNSA. CDR3 length: 14 amino acids. V dropped 5 bases and J dropped 4; count of bases not matched to a gene: 4. In DNA form, the CDR3 reads TGTGCCAGCAGCCCCCCTAGCGGGAGGTACGAGCAGTACTTC. Its translation: CASSPPSGRYEQYF.

This clone has just one count. This chain joins TRBV15 and TRBJ2-3; 8 bases are shared with TRBD2. Germline CDR1 reads LNHNV; CDR2 reads YYDKDF (reference sequence). CDR3 length: 16 amino acids. V lost 1 base, J lost 1 base, and 4 bases stayed unmatched. CDR3 in amino acids: CATSRGILAGTDTQYF. The CDR3 DNA reads as TGTGCCACCAGCAGAGGAATACTAGCGGGCACAGATACGCAGTATTTT.

The V gene is TRBV6-5, the J gene TRBJ2-1; no clear D gene. This CDR3 spans 13 amino acids. In germline, CDR1 is MNHEY, CDR2 SVGAGI. V was trimmed by 8 bases and J by 7 bases, leaving 15 bases between them. CDR3 nucleotides: TGTGCCAGCCGTCAGGCCAGCACAAATGAGCAGTTCTTC. Its protein product is CASRQASTNEQFF.

This rearrangement joins TRBV30 to TRBJ1-3; tentatively, D is TRBD1 (5 bases). Per the germline V gene, CDR1 is GTSNPN and CDR2 is SVGIG (reference sequence). With 3 bases removed from V and 0 bases from J, the gap between germline ends came to 12 bases. This CDR3 comprises 15 residues. CDR3 sequence reads: CAWRAGRGSGNTIYF. The DNA for the CDR3 is TGTGCCTGGAGAGCGGGACGAGGCTCTGGAAACACCATATATTTT.

The rearrangement uses TRBV7-9 and TRBJ1-3; 8 bases are shared with TRBD1. The CDR3 runs to 14 residues. V was pared by 4 bases and J by 8 bases, with 7 bases of the junction left unmatched. The V gene's germline CDR1 is SEHNR and CDR2 FQNEAQ (reference sequence). The CDR3 here is CASSYLTGGYTIYF. For the CDR3, the DNA is TGTGCCAGCAGCTACCTTACAGGGGGATACACCATATATTTT. The whole variable domain, filled in from reference TRBV7-9 and TRBJ1-3, reads DTGVSQNPRHKITKRGQNVTFRCDPISEHNRLYWYRQTLGQGPEFLTYFQNEAQLEKSRLLSDRFSAERPKGSFSTLEIQRTEQGDSAMYLCASSYLTGGYTIYFGEGSWLTVV.

As regards this clone: Other DNA sequences in the same sample also yield this CDR3. CDR3 in amino acids: CASSVGQGAYEQYF. The CDR3 bases are TGTGCCAGCAGCGTAGGACAGGGGGCTTACGAGCAGTACTTC. The chain links TRBV9 to TRBJ2-7, with 10 bases that match TRBD1. CDR3 size: 14 residues. The trim removed 0 bases at V and 4 bases at J, leaving 1 base unmatched. Germline CDR1 and CDR2: SGDLS and YYNGEE. Using reference TRBV9 and TRBJ2-7 for the parts outside the CDR3, the full variable domain is DSGVTQTPKHLITATGQRVTLRCSPRSGDLSVYWYQQSLDQGLQFLIQYYNGEERAKGNILERFSAQQFPDLHSELNLSSLELGDSALYFCASSVGQGAYEQYFGPGTRLTVT.

This clone showed up just a few times. In DNA, the CDR3 is TGTGCCAGCAGCTTAGACGCCATGAGGCCCCAGCATTTT. As protein: CASSLDAMRPQHF. V is TRBV7-9 and J is TRBJ1-5; no definite D call. The CDR3 runs to 13 residues. V lost 1 base and J 9 bases, leaving 10 bases between the germline ends. Germline V gives CDR1 SEHNR, CDR2 FQNEAQ (reference sequence). The whole variable domain, remainder taken from reference TRBV7-9 and TRBJ1-5, is DTGVSQNPRHKITKRGQNVTFRCDPISEHNRLYWYRQTLGQGPEFLTYFQNEAQLEKSRLLSDRFSAERPKGSFSTLEIQRTEQGDSAMYLCASSLDAMRPQHFGDGTRLSIL.

The chain recombines TRBV7-9 with TRBJ1-2, with 7 bases that match TRBD1. CDR1 SEHNR and CDR2 FQNEAQ come from the germline V gene (reference sequence). J lost 4 bases, V lost 1 base, and 9 bases had no gene match. This CDR3 has 16 residues. For the CDR3, the DNA is TGTGCCAGCAGCTTAGAAGTCCGGGACAGTCTCTATGGCTACACCTTC. Residues: CASSLEVRDSLYGYTF.

The V call is TRBV19, the J call TRBJ1-2; D gene uncertain. Deletions cut 4 bases from V and 6 bases from J, with 15 bases between. This CDR3 is 14 amino acids long. Germline CDR1 is LNHDA and CDR2 is SQIVND (reference sequence). As DNA, the CDR3 is TGTGCCAGTAGTACACCTCGGGGAGAGAATGGCTACACCTTC. Amino acids: CASSTPRGENGYTF. Supplemented by reference TRBV19 and TRBJ1-2, the full variable domain reads DGGITQSPKYLFRKEGQNVTLSCEQNLNHDAMYWYRQDPGQGLRLIYYSQIVNDFQKGDIAEGYSVSREKKESFPLTVTSAQKNPTAFYLCASSTPRGENGYTFGSGTRLTVV.

V and J are TRBV7-3 and TRBJ1-2, with D possibly matching TRBD1 (5 bases). V was shortened by 4 bases and J by 4 bases, with 7 bases between the two germline ends. Germline-derived CDR1 and CDR2 are SGHTA and FQGTGA. The CDR3 consists of 12 residues. Written as DNA, the CDR3 is TGTGCCAGCAGCTCCCAGGGCTATGGCTACACCTTC. Translation gives CASSSQGYGYTF.

The chain joins TRBV3-1 (or the pseudogene TRBV3-2) to TRBJ1-1, with D possibly being TRBD1 (5 bases). The CDR3 is 12 residues long. With 8 bases removed from V and 6 bases from J, the gap between germline ends came to 13 bases. Per the germline V gene, CDR1 is LGHDT and CDR2 is YNNKEL (reference sequence). The DNA for the CDR3 is TGTGCCAGCCTCCAGGGATTCGCTGAAGCTTTCTTT. Its translation is CASLQGFAEAFF.

The chain employs TRBV7-9 and TRBJ1-2; 7 nucleotides match TRBD1. Germline-derived CDR1 and CDR2 are SEHNR and FQNEAQ (reference sequence). V shed 5 bases and J 1 base; nucleotides not matched to a gene: 7. CDR3 length: 15 amino acids. CDR3 nucleotides: TGTGCCAGCAGCCGAACACAGGGGTTTAACTATGGCTACACCTTC. This gives the protein CASSRTQGFNYGYTF.

V usage is TRBV18 and J usage is TRBJ2-3, with 13 nucleotides matching TRBD2. V shed 5 bases and J 5 bases; nucleotides not matched to a gene: 7. From germline, CDR1 is KGHSH and CDR2 LQKENI. This CDR3 contains 16 residues. For the CDR3, the DNA is TGTGCCAGCTCATCCGGGACTAGCGGGATTGTAGATACGCAGTATTTT. Protein sequence: CASSSGTSGIVDTQYF.

This clone was counted many times. The chain recombines TRBV30 with TRBJ1-1, with TRBD1 matching over 7 bases. CDR1 and CDR2 from the germline V gene are GTSNPN and SVGIG (reference sequence). This CDR3 is 15 amino acids long. V lost 0 bases and J lost 5; bases outside the gene matches: 9. The CDR3 DNA reads as TGTGCCTGGAGTGTAACGAAGGGGGCTTGGACTGAAGCTTTCTTT. It translates to CAWSVTKGAWTEAFF.

The V call is TRBV28, the J call TRBJ1-4; maybe TRBD1 (5 bases). Germline V gene sequence: CDR1 MDHEN, CDR2 SYDVKM. V was shortened by 4 bases and J by 2 bases, with 8 bases between the two germline ends. CDR3 length: 14 amino acids. CDR3 sequence (DNA): TGTGCCAGCAGTTCAGGGTCTACTAATGAAAAACTGTTTTTT. Translation: CASSSGSTNEKLFF.

Turning to this clone: An end of the junction differs from the germline gene, which may be a read error. The chain employs TRBV4-1 and TRBJ1-4; D is unresolved. Germline V lookup: CDR1 MGHRA, CDR2 YSYEKL. The CDR3 is made up of 9 amino acids. Here the CDR3 DNA reads TGCGCCAGCAGGTCTCCCCTTCTTTTT. This encodes CASRSPLLF.

The genes are TRBV6-5 and TRBJ1-2; a possible D gene is TRBD1 (5 bases). Deletions cut 5 bases from V and 4 bases from J, with 14 bases between. CDR1 is MNHEY and CDR2 is SVGAGI in the germline V gene. The CDR3 is made up of 14 amino acids. The CDR3 region is CASSPTGGGYGYTF. In DNA form, the CDR3 reads TGTGCCAGCAGTCCGACTGGGGGGGGCTATGGCTACACCTTC.

The chain links TRBV12-5 to TRBJ2-1; TRBD1 matches 8 bases. CDR1 and CDR2 from the germline V gene are LGHNT and FRNRAP. V gave up 5 bases and J gave up 3 bases; unmatched junction bases: 9. This CDR3 has 16 residues. The CDR3 loop reads CASGPSSGTGYNEQFF. CDR3 DNA: TGTGCTAGTGGTCCCTCTTCCGGGACAGGCTACAATGAGCAGTTCTTC. Full variable domain (outside the CDR3, taken from reference TRBV12-5 and TRBJ2-1): DARVTQTPRHKVTEMGQEVTMRCQPILGHNTVFWYRQTMMQGLELLAYFRNRAPLDDSGMPKDRFSAEMPDATLATLKIQPSEPRDSAVYFCASGPSSGTGYNEQFFGPGTRLTVL.